The 10 T cell receptor beta chains below come from one sample, sequenced in a study of lung T cells in sarcoidosis with Löfgren's syndrome. TCRdb passed the reads through MiXCR, listing each CDR3 protein once. The table lists 15,000 to 25,000 distinct CDR3 sequences, less than 25% of them singletons, with roughly 4.3% in the top ten. Sequenced sample: CD4+ T cells from PBMCs. All receptors come from a human donor with sarcoidosis (Löfgren's syndrome or another form), or a control subject (not recorded which).

Details on this clonotype: A junction end diverges from the germline sequence, so it may reflect a read error. The V gene is TRBV20-1, the J gene TRBJ2-1; 14 nucleotides line up with TRBD2. This CDR3 is 15 amino acids long. CDR1 is DFQATT and CDR2 is SNEGSKA in the germline V gene (reference sequence). CDR3 sequence (DNA): TGCAGTCCTAGGGGACTAGCGGGGGCTTACAACGAGCAGTTCTTC. This translates into CSPRGLAGAYNEQFF.

This clonotype was detected many times. In DNA form, the CDR3 reads TGTGCCACCAGTGATCCCCTCAAGAGGGCCCAGCATTTT. It translates to CATSDPLKRAQHF. J is TRBJ1-5 and V is TRBV24-1; D ambiguous. This CDR3 spans 13 amino acids. Per the germline V gene, CDR1 is KGHDR and CDR2 is SFDVKD. Trimming removed 3 bases from V and 11 bases from J, with 13 bases in between.

This clonotype showed up many times. The CDR3 here is CSASQREREQFF. The CDR3 DNA reads as TGCAGTGCTTCCCAGCGGGAGCGGGAGCAGTTCTTC. The rearrangement links TRBV20-1 to TRBJ2-1; 8 nucleotides align to TRBD2. The V gene's germline CDR1 is DFQATT and CDR2 SNEGSKA (reference sequence). Trimming took 5 bases from V and 10 from J; bases not matched to a gene: 7. This CDR3 has 12 amino acids.

This clonotype was seen repeatedly, ten times or more. The chain uses TRBV3-1 and TRBJ2-3; no clear D gene. Germline V gene data show CDR1 as LGHDT and CDR2 as YNNKEL (reference sequence). The CDR3 runs 17 residues. The V end lost 7 bases, the J end lost 0 bases, and 20 bases lay between the germline ends. CDR3 DNA sequence: TGTGCCAGCACCTCCGACCAGGCAGCTCCTAGCACAGATACGCAGTATTTT. Protein product: CASTSDQAAPSTDTQYF.

A word on this clonotype: Since a much larger clone is just one base distant, this may be a read error. The chain links TRBV4-2 to TRBJ2-7, with TRBD1 matching 7 bases. Germline CDR1 LGHNA, CDR2 YNFKEQ. The CDR3 length is 14 residues. The CDR3 region has the DNA TGTGCCAGCAACCAAGAGGGGGCTGTCCACGAGCAGTACTTC. Translation: CASNQEGAVHEQYF.

The table lists this clonotype with many counts. The CDR3 region has the DNA TGCAGCGTTGAGGGAGCCGGGGAGCTGTTTTTT. Protein sequence: CSVEGAGELFF. The chain employs TRBV29-1 and TRBJ2-2; TRBD2 is a possible D gene (5 bases). The length of the CDR3 is 11 residues. Looked up from germline, CDR1 is SQVTM and CDR2 is ANQGSEA. Trimming cost V 3 bases and J 6 bases, with 5 bases left between them.

The sample holds many counts of this clonotype. The CDR3 loop reads CAISELAGPLFF. CDR3 coding DNA: TGTGCCATCAGTGAACTAGCGGGCCCGCTGTTCTTC. The V gene is TRBV10-3, the J gene TRBJ2-1; 9 bases agree with TRBD2. The V segment lost 3 bases and the J segment 15 bases; nucleotides outside the gene matches: 6. Germline CDR1 is ENHRY and CDR2 is SYGVKD. This CDR3 comprises 12 residues.

This clonotype was observed a few times. A clone one base away is much larger, so this may be a read error. The chain carries TRBV5-4 and TRBJ1-1; D is undetermined. CDR1 is SGHNT, CDR2 YYREEE, per germline (reference sequence). The CDR3 extends over 16 amino acids. Trimming cost V 0 bases and J 4 bases, with 16 bases left between them. As DNA, the CDR3 is TGTGCCAGCAGCTTGGGGCAGGAGATGGCGAGCACTGAAGCTTTCTTT. It specifies CASSLGQEMASTEAFF. Looking up the rest from reference TRBV5-4 and TRBJ1-1 gives the full variable domain: ETGVTQSPTHLIKTRGQQVTLRCSSQSGHNTVSWYQQALGQGPQFIFQYYREEENGRGNFPPRFSGLQFPNYSSELNVNALELDDSALYLCASSLGQEMASTEAFFGQGTRLTVV.

This clonotype came up many times. The chain uses TRBV6-1 and TRBJ2-5; D gene uncertain. This CDR3 has 11 residues. The germline gives CDR1 MNHNS, CDR2 SASEGT. Trimming shortened V by 6 bases and J by 9 bases, and 11 bases separated the two germline ends. CDR3 nucleotides: TGTGCCAGCAGCCTTTCCCAGGCCCAGTACTTC. Residues: CASSLSQAQYF.

This clonotype was seen repeatedly, ten times or more. CDR3 nucleotides: TGTGCCAGCAGCACCCTAGCGGGGGAGATATCAGATACGCAGTATTTT. It codes for CASSTLAGEISDTQYF. V is TRBV7-2 and J is TRBJ2-3; 10 nucleotides match TRBD2. Germline assignment: CDR1 SGHTA and CDR2 FQGNSA. The V and J ends lost 5 bases and 4 bases, in that order; junction bases with no gene match: 9. This CDR3 comprises 16 residues.